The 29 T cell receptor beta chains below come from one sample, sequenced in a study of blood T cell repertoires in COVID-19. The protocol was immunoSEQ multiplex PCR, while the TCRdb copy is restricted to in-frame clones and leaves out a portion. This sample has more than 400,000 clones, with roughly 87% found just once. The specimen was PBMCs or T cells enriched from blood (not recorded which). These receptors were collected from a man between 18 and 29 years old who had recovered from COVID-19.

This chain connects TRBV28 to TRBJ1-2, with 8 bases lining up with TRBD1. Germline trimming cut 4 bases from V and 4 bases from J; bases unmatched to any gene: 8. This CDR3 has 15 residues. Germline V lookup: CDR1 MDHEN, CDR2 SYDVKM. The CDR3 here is CASSSYSGGAYGYTF. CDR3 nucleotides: TGTGCCAGCAGTTCCTACTCAGGGGGCGCCTATGGCTACACCTTC.

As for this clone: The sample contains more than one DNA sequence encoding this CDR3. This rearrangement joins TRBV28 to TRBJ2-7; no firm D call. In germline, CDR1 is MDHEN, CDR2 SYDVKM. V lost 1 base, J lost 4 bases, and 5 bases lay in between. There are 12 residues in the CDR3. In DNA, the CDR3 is TGTGCCAGCAGTTTATCAGGATACGAGCAGTACTTC. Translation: CASSLSGYEQYF.

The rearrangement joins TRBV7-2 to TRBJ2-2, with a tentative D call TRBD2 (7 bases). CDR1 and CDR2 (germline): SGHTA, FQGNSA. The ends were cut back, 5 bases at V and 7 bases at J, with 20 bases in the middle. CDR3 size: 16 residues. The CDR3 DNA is TGTGCCAGCAGCCCTAATTGGGGGGGGCCGAGCGGGGAGCTGTTTTTT. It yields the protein CASSPNWGGPSGELFF.

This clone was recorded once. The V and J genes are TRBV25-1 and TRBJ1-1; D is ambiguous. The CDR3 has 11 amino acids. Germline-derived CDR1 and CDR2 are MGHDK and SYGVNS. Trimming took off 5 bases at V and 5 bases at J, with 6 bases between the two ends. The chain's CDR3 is CASSRGTEAFF. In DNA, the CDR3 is TGTGCCAGCAGTCGGGGTACTGAAGCTTTCTTT. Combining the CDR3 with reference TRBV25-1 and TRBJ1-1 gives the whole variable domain EADIYQTPRYLVIGTGKKITLECSQTMGHDKMYWYQQDPGMELHLIHYSYGVNSTEKGDLSSESTVSRIRTEHFPLTLESARPSHTSQYLCASSRGTEAFFGQGTRLTVV.

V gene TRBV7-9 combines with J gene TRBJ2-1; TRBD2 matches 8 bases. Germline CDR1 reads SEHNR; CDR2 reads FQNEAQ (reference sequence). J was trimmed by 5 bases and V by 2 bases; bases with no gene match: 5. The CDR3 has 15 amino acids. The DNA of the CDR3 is TGTGCCAGCAGCTTAAGCAGCGGGAGCCACAATGAGCAGTTCTTC. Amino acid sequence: CASSLSSGSHNEQFF.

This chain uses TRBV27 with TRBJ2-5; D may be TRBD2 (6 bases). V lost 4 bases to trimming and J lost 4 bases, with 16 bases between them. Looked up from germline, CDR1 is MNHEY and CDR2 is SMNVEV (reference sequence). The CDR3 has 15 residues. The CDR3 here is CASSSKREIGETQYF. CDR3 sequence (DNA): TGTGCCAGCAGTTCGAAACGGGAGATCGGAGAGACCCAGTACTTC.

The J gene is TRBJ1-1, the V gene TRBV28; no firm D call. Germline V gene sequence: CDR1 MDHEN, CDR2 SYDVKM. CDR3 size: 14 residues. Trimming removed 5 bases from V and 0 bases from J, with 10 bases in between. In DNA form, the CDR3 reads TGTGCCAGCAGTCCAACAGCCCTGAACACTGAAGCTTTCTTT. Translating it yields CASSPTALNTEAFF.

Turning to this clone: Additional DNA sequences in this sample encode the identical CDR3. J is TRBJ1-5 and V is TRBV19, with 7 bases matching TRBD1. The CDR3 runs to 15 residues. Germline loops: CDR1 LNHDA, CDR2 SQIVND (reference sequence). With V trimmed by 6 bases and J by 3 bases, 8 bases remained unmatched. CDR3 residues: CASRNQGVSNQPQHF. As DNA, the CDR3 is TGTGCCAGTAGGAACCAGGGGGTGTCCAATCAGCCCCAGCATTTT.

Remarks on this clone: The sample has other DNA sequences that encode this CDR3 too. The DNA of the CDR3 is TGTGCCAGCAGTCCCATTAACTATGGCTACACCTTC. Amino acids: CASSPINYGYTF. The J gene is TRBJ1-2, the V gene TRBV6-5; D remains ambiguous. Germline CDR1 is MNHEY and CDR2 is SVGAGI. The CDR3 runs to 12 residues. V shed 5 bases and J shed 1 base, with 5 bases lying between them.

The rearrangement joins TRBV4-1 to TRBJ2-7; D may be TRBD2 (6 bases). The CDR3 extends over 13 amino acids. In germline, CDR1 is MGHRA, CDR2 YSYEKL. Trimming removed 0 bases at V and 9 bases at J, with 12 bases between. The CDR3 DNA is TGCGCCAGCAGCCAAGAAGGAGGGTTGGGGCAGTACTTC. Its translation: CASSQEGGLGQYF.

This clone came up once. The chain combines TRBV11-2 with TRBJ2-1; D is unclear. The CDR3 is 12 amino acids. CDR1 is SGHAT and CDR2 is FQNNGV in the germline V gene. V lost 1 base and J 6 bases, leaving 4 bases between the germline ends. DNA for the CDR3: TGTGCCAGCAGCTTAGGTAGCAATGAGCAGTTCTTC. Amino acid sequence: CASSLGSNEQFF. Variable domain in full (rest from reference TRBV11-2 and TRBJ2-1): EAGVAQSPRYKIIEKRQSVAFWCNPISGHATLYWYQQILGQGPKLLIQFQNNGVVDDSQLPKDRFSAERLKGVDSTLKIQPAKLEDSAVYLCASSLGSNEQFFGPGTRLTVL.

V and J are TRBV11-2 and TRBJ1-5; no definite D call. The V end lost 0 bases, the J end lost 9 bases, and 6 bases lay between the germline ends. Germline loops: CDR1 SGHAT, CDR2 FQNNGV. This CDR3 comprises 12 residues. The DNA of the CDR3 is TGTGCCAGCAGCTTAGATACCGGGCCCCAGCATTTT. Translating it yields CASSLDTGPQHF.

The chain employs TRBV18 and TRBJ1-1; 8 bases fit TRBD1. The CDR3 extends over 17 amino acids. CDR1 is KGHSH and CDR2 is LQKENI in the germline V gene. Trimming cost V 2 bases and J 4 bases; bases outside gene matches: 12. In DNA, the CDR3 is TGTGCCAGCTCACCAGTAAATAACAGGGGGACCGGCACTGAAGCTTTCTTT. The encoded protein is CASSPVNNRGTGTEAFF.

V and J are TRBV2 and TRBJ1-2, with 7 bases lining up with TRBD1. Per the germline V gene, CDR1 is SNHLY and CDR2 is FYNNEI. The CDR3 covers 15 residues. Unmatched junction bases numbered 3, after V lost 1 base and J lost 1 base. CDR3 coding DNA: TGTGCCAGCAGTGAAGGTGACAGGGTTAACTATGGCTACACCTTC. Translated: CASSEGDRVNYGYTF.

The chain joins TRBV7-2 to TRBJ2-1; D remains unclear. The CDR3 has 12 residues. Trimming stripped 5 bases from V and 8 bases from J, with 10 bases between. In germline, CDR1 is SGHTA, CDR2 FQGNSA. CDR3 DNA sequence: TGTGCCAGCAGCAGAATAGCCGATGAGCAGTTCTTC. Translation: CASSRIADEQFF.

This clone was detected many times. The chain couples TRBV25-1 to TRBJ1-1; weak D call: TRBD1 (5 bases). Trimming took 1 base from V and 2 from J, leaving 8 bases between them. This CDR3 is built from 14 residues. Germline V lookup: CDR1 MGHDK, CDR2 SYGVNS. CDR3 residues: CASSESDSNTEAFF. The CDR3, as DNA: TGTGCCAGCAGTGAATCAGACAGCAACACTGAAGCTTTCTTT. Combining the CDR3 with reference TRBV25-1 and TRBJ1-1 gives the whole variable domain EADIYQTPRYLVIGTGKKITLECSQTMGHDKMYWYQQDPGMELHLIHYSYGVNSTEKGDLSSESTVSRIRTEHFPLTLESARPSHTSQYLCASSESDSNTEAFFGQGTRLTVV.

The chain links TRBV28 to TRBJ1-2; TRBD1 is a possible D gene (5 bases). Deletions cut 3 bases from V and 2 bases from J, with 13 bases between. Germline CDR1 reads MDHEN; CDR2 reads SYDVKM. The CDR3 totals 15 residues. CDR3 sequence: CASSLAFKGNYGYTF. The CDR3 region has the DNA TGTGCCAGCAGTTTGGCTTTTAAGGGGAACTATGGCTACACCTTC.

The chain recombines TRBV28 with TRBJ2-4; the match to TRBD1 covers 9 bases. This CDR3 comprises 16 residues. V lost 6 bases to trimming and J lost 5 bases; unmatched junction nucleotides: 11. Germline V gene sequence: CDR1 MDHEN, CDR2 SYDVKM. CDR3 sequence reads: CASSSQGAQNQNIQYF. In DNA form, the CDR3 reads TGTGCCAGCAGCTCACAGGGGGCCCAAAATCAAAACATTCAGTACTTC.

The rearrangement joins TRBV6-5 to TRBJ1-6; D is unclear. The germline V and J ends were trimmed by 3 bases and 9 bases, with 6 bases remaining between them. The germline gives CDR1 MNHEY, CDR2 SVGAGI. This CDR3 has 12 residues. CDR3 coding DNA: TGTGCCAGCAGTTATTACGGTTCACCCCTCCACTTT. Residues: CASSYYGSPLHF.

CDR3 sequence: CAWSVDSTYYNSPLHF. The CDR3, as DNA: TGTGCCTGGAGTGTAGACAGTACTTACTATAATTCACCCCTCCACTTT. The chain carries TRBV30 and TRBJ1-6, with D tentatively TRBD1 (5 bases). The CDR3 covers 16 residues. The germline V gene encodes CDR1 GTSNPN and CDR2 SVGIG (reference sequence). Trimming removed 0 bases from V and 3 bases from J, with 12 bases in between. The full variable domain, rest sourced from reference TRBV30 and TRBJ1-6, is SQTIHQWPATLVQPVGSPLSLECTVEGTSNPNLYWYRQAAGRGLQLLFYSVGIGQISSEVPQNLSASRPQDRQFILSSKKLLLSDSGFYLCAWSVDSTYYNSPLHFGNGTRLTVT.

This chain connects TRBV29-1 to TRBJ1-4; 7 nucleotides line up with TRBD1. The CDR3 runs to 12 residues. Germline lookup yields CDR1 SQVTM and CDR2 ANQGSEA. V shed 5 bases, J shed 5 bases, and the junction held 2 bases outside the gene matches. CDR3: CSVLQGNEKLFF. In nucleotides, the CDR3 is TGCAGCGTTCTACAGGGGAATGAAAAACTGTTTTTT.

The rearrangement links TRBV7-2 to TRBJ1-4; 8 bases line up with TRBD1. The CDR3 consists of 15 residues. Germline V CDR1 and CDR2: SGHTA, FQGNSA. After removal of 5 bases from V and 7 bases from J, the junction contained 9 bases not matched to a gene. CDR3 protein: CASSLGQGGGEKLFF. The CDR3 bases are TGTGCCAGCAGCCTAGGACAGGGTGGTGGTGAAAAACTGTTTTTT.

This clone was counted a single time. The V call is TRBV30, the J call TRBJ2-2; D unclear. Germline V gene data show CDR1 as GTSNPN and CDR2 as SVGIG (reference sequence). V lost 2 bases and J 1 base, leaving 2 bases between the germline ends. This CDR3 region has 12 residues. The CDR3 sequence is CAWSQNTGELFF. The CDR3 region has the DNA TGTGCCTGGAGTCAGAACACCGGGGAGCTGTTTTTT.

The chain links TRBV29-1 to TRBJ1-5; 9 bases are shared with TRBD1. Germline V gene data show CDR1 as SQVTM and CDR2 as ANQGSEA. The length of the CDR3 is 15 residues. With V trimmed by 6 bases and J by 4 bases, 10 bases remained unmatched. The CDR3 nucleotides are TGCAGCGTAACTACCGGACAGGGGCAAAATCAGCCCCAGCATTTT. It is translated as CSVTTGQGQNQPQHF.

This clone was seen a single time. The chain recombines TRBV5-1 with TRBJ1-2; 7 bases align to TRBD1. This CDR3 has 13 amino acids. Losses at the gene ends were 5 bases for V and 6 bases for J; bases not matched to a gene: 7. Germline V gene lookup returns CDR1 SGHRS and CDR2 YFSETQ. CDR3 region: CASRRGQVDGYTF. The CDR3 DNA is TGCGCCAGCAGACGCGGACAGGTTGATGGCTACACCTTC.

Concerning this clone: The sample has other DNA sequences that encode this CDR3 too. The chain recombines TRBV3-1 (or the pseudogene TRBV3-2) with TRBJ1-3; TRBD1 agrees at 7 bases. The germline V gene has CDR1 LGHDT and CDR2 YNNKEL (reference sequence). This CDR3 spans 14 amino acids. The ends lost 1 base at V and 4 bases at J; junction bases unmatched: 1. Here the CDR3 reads CASSQGTGGNTIYF. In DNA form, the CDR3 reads TGTGCCAGCAGCCAAGGGACAGGAGGAAACACCATATATTTT.

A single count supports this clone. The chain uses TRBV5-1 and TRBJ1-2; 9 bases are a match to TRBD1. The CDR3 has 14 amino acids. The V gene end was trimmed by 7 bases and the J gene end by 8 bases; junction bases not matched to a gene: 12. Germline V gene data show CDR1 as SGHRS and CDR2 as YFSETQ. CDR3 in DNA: TGCGCCAGCTGCCGGACAGGGGCTTTGGAGGGCTACACCTTC. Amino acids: CASCRTGALEGYTF.

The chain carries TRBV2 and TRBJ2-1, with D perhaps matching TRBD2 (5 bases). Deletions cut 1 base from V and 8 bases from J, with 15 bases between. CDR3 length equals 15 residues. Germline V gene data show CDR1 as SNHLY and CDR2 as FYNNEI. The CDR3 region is CASSEGARGGDEQFF. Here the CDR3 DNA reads TGTGCCAGCAGTGAAGGGGCCCGGGGTGGGGATGAGCAGTTCTTC.

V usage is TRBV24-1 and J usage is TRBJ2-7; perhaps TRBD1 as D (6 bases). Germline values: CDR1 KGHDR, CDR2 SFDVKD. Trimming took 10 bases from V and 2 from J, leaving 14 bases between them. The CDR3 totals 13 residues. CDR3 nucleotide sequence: TGTGCCACGTCCGGGACATCACCCTACGAGCAGTACTTC. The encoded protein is CATSGTSPYEQYF.